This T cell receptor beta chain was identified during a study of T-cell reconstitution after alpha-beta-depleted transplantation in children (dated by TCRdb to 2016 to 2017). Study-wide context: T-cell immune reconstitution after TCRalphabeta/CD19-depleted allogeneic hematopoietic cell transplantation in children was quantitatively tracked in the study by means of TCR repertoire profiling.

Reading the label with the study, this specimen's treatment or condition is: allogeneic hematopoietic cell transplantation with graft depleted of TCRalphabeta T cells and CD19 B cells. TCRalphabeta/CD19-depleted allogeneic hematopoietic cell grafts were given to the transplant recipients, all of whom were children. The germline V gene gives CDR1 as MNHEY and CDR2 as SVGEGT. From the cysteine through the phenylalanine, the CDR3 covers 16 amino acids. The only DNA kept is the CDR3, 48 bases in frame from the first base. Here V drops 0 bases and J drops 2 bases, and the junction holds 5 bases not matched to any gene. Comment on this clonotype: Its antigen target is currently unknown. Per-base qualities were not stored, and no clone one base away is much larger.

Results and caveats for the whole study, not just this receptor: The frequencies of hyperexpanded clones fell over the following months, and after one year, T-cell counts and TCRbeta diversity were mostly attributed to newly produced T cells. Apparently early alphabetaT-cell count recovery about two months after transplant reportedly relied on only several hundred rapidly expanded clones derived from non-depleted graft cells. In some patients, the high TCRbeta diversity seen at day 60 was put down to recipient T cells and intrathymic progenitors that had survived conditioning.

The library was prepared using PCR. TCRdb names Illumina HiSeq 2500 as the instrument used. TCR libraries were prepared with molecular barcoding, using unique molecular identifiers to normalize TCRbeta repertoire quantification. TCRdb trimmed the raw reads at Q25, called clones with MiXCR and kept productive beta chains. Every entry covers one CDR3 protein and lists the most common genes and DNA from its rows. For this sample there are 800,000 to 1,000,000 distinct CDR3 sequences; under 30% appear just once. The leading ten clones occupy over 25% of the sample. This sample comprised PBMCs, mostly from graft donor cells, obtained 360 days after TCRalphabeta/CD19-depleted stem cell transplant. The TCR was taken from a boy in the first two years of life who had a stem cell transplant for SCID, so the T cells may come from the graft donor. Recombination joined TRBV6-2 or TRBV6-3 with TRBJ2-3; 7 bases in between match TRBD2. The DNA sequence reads TGTGCCAGCAGTTACTCGAGGGAGGGACCCACAGATACGCAGTATTTT. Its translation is CASSYSREGPTDTQYF.